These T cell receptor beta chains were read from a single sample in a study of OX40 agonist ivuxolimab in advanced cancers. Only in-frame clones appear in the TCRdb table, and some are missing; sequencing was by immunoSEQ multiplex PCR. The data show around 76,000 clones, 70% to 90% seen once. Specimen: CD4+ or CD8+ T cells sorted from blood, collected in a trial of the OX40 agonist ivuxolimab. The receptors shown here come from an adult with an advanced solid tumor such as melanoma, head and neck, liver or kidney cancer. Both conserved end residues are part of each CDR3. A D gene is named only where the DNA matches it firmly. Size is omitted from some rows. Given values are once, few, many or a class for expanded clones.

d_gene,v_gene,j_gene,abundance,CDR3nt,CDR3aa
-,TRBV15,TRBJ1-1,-,TGTGCCACCAGCCCCCGGGGGAACACTGAAGCTTTCTTT,CATSPRGNTEAFF
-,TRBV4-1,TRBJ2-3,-,TGCGCCAGCAGCCAGCCCGGTATGAGACCAGATACGCAGTATTTT,CASSQPGMRPDTQYF
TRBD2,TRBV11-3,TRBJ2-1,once,TGTGCCAGCAGCCAAGGACTAGAGGGTGGTGAGCAGTTCTTC,CASSQGLEGGEQFF
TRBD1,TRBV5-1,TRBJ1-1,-,TGCGCCAGCAGCCTTGACAGGGGGACTGAAGCTTTCTTT,CASSLDRGTEAFF
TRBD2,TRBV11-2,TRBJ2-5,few,TGTGCCAGCAGCTTCAGCGGGGCTCCAGTAACCCAGTACTTC,CASSFSGAPVTQYF
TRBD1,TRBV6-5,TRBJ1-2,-,TGTGCCAGCAAACAAGGGGGACAGGGTAAAGGCTACACCTTC,CASKQGGQGKGYTF
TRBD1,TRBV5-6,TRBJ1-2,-,TGTGCCAGCAGCTTGGTGGAGGCCAGGGGGGGAGACTATGGCTACACCTTC,CASSLVEARGGDYGYTF
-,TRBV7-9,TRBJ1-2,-,TGTGCCAGCTCCGACACGGGCCAGTTTTCCTATGGCTACACCTTC,CASSDTGQFSYGYTF
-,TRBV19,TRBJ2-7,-,TGTGCCAGTAGTATAGGGCCCGGCAGCTCCTACGAGCAGTACTTC,CASSIGPGSSYEQYF
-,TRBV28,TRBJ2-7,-,TGTGCCAGCAACAAAAGGACTCCAGGGGTCGGAAGATACGAGCAGTACTTC,CASNKRTPGVGRYEQYF
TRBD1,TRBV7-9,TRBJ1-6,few,TGTGCCAGCAGCTATTATGACAGGGGTGATTCACCCCTCCACTTT,CASSYYDRGDSPLHF
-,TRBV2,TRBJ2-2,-,TGTGCCAGCAGTGAGTACGGGGAGCTGTTTTTT,CASSEYGELFF
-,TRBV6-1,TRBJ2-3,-,TGTGCCAGCAGTGACTCGATGGATACGCAGTATTTT,CASSDSMDTQYF
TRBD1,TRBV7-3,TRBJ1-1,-,TGTGCCAGCAGCTTATCGTTGACAGGGTCGAACACTGAAGCTTTCTTT,CASSLSLTGSNTEAFF
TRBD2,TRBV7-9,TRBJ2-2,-,TGTGCCAGCAGCTTAGCCCCCGGGAGGGGGGAGCTGTTTTTT,CASSLAPGRGELFF
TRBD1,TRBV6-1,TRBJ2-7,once,TGTGCCAGCAGTGATTTGGGACAGGGGCTTGCCTACGAGCAGTACTTC,CASSDLGQGLAYEQYF
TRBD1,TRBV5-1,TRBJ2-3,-,TGCGCCAGCAGCTTTGGACAGGGAACATTATCAGATACGCAGTATTTT,CASSFGQGTLSDTQYF
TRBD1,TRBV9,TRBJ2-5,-,TGTGCCAGCAGCGCGGACTGGACAGGGGCTTCCATAGAGACCCAGTACTTC,CASSADWTGASIETQYF
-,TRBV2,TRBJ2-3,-,TGTGCCAGCAAAGGCCCATGGGGGGACCTTCCACCCACAGATACGCAGTATTTT,CASKGPWGDLPPTDTQYF
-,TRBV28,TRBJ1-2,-,TGTGCCACCGGGACTGGCGCTCCGGGCTACACCTTC,CATGTGAPGYTF
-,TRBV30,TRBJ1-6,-,TGTGCCTGGAGCCCGGGATTTAATTCACCCCTCCACTTT,CAWSPGFNSPLHF
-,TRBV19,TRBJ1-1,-,TGTGCCAGTAGTTCTACGTACGGGTGGGGGGCCACTGAAGCTTTCTTT,CASSSTYGWGATEAFF
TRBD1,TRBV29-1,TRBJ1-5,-,TGCAGCGTTCTTACGACAGGGGATCAGCCCCAGCATTTT,CSVLTTGDQPQHF
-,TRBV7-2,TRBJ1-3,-,TGTGCCAGCAGCTTGTACAGGGAAGACACCATATATTTT,CASSLYREDTIYF
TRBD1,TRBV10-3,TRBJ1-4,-,TGTGCCATCAGTGACCCCGGACAGGGTAACGAAAAACTGTTTTTT,CAISDPGQGNEKLFF
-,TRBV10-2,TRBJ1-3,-,TGCGCCAGCAGTGGAAAGGTCTCTGGAAACACCATATATTTT,CASSGKVSGNTIYF
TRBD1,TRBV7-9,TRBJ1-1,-,TGTGCCAGCAGTTTAGGACAGGAGAACACTGAAGCTTTCTTT,CASSLGQENTEAFF
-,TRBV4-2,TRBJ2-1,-,TGTGCCAGCAGCCAGGCGGCAACTAGAAGTGAGCAGTTCTTC,CASSQAATRSEQFF
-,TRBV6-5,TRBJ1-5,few,TGTGCCAGCAGTTATGGGCGGAACAATCAGCCCCAGCATTTT,CASSYGRNNQPQHF
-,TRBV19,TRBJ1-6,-,TGTGCCAGTAGTATTCGGGACCGACAAGATTCACCCCTCCACTTT,CASSIRDRQDSPLHF
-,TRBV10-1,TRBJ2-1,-,TGCGCCAGCAGTGAGCATACATACAATGAGCAGTTCTTC,CASSEHTYNEQFF
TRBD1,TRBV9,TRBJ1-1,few,TGTGCCAGCAGCTCTGGACAGGGGAACACTGAAGCTTTCTTT,CASSSGQGNTEAFF
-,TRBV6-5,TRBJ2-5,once,TGTGCCAGCAGCTTCGGACTTTTACAAGAGACCCAGTACTTC,CASSFGLLQETQYF
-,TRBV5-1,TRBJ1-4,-,TGCGCCAGCAGCTTGGATTCTAGGGCCTTGGGGGGTGAAAAACTGTTTTTT,CASSLDSRALGGEKLFF
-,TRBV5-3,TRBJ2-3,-,TGTGCCAGAAGCTTGTATCAGGTCCATAGGACTAACGTACCCTTGAGCACAGATACGCAGTATTTT,CARSLYQVHRTNVPLSTDTQYF
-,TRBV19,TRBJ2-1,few,TGTGCCAGTAGATCCCCACCCCTCAATGAGCAGTTCTTC,CASRSPPLNEQFF
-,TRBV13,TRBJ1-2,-,TGTGCCAGCAGCTCGACAGAATATGGCTACACCTTC,CASSSTEYGYTF
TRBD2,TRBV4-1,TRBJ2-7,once,TGCGCCAGCAGCGCGGGACTAGCGGGGGGGGACTACGAGCAGTACTTC,CASSAGLAGGDYEQYF
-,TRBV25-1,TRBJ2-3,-,TGTGCCAGCAGCGCCGAGGGCTCAGATACGCAGTATTTT,CASSAEGSDTQYF
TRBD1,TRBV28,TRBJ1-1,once,TGTGCCAGCAGTCCGTCCCGTGGACAGGGGACTGAAGCTTTCTTT,CASSPSRGQGTEAFF
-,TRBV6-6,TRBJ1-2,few,TGTGCCAGCAGTTACTCGACGGTCGACTATGGCTACACCTTC,CASSYSTVDYGYTF
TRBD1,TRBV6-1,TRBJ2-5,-,TGTGCCAGCAGTGGCAGACAGGGGGCGAGGTTAAGGGAGCAGTACTTC,CASSGRQGARLREQYF
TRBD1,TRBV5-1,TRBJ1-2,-,TGCGCCAGCAGCTATTCAGGGGGCTCGGACTATGGCTACACCTTC,CASSYSGGSDYGYTF
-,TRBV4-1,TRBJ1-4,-,TGCGCCAGCAGCCCCCTGGGGGGGACTGCAACTAATGAAAAACTGTTTTTT,CASSPLGGTATNEKLFF
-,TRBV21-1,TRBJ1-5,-,TGTGCCAGCAGCAAAGTTAAGGGCGCCAGCTATCAGCCCCAGCATTTT,CASSKVKGASYQPQHF
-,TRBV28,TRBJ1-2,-,TGTGCCAGCAGCGGACAGCCCTATGGCTACACCTTC,CASSGQPYGYTF
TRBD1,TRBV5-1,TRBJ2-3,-,TGCGCCAGCAGCTTGGAGGGGACAGGGGCTGCAGATACGCAGTATTTT,CASSLEGTGAADTQYF
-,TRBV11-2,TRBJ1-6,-,TGTGCCAGCAGAGAGGTAGGGGGTTCACCCCTCCACTTT,CASREVGGSPLHF
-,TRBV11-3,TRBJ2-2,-,TGTGCCAGCACTCAAAACCCGAACACCGGGGAGCTGTTTTTT,CASTQNPNTGELFF
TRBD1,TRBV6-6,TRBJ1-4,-,TGTGCCAGCAGCCCGGGACAGTTTAATGAAAAACTGTTTTTT,CASSPGQFNEKLFF
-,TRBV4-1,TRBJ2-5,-,TGCGCCAGCAGCCAGAGGGGGCAGCGGGGGTACCAAGAGACCCAGTACTTC,CASSQRGQRGYQETQYF
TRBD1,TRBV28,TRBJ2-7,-,TGTGCCAGCAGCCCTGACCTAACAGGGGGGAGCTACGAGCAGTACTTC,CASSPDLTGGSYEQYF
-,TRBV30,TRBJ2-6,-,TGTGCCTGGAGTGACCTCTTCGGACACCGGGCCAACGTCCTGACTTTC,CAWSDLFGHRANVLTF